The source of this TCR beta chain is a study of CD8+CD57+ T cells in acquired aplastic anemia. A remark on this clonotype: A much larger clone is a single base away; this may be a read error. The CDR3 ends on some other residue instead of the conserved phenylalanine or tryptophan, so this is likely a read error.

Genomic DNA acted as the template from which TCR beta VDJ combination and CDR3 sequence profiling were carried out. TCRdb redid the calling of the reads with MiXCR, one entry per CDR3 protein. The sample yields 250,000 to 350,000 distinct CDR3 sequences, about 56% seen once. Germline V gene sequence: CDR1 SGDLS, CDR2 YYNGEE. The CDR3 totals 15 residues. With 0 bases removed from V and 1 base from J, the gap between germline ends came to 11 bases. The sequenced sample was sorted CD4+, CD8+, or CD8+CD57+ T cells (not recorded which) from PBMCs. This clonotype was sampled from a human donor with severe aplastic anemia or a healthy control (not recorded which). V usage is TRBV9 and J usage is TRBJ2-7; D may be TRBD1 or TRBD2 (6 bases each). In nucleotides, the CDR3 is TGTGCCAGCAGCGTAGGTCAGGGGACTTCCTACGAGCAGTACCTC. This codes for CASSVGQGTSYEQYL.